This T cell receptor beta chain was profiled in a study of a mutant IDH1 vaccine in newly diagnosed glioma. Generated by immunoSEQ multiplex PCR, the TCRdb table keeps only in-frame clones and is missing some. The sample includes about 44,000 clones, around 81% of them seen just once. Specified time point: week 35, safety follow-up. Every vaccination contained 300 ug of the mutant IDH1 20-mer peptide and was paired with topical imiquimod. As regards this clone: The antigen remains undetermined.

Study conclusions and caveats: Overall, 93.3% of patients had vaccine-induced immune responses.

V lost 4 bases to trimming and J lost 6 bases, with 15 bases between them. CDR1 SGHNT and CDR2 YYREEE come from the germline V gene (reference sequence). The CDR3 is 14 residues long. This material consisted of PBMCs, taken from a glioma patient whose treatment included an IDH1 peptide vaccine. This sequence was found in a woman aged 40 to 50 with glioma. Some clones in this sample may be carry-over from other donors' samples. The chain has TRBV5-4 and TRBJ2-3; D not certain. CDR3 amino acids: CASSRKELPDTQYF. CDR3 coding DNA: TGTGCCAGCAGCCGGAAAGAGCTTCCCGATACGCAGTATTTT.